This TCR beta chain originates from a study of PD-1 blockade in classical Hodgkin lymphoma. CDR3 length: 14 residues. After removal of 10 bases from V and 6 bases from J, the junction contained 11 bases not matched to a gene. Germline assignment: CDR1 SNHLY and CDR2 FYNNEI. Here immunoSEQ multiplex PCR was the method, and the copy in TCRdb shows in-frame clones only, minus some. The table includes 26,000 or so clones, around three quarters detected once. Notes on the study in general: Those patients who began receiving nivolumab less than 1 year after ASCT had lower diversity, and they were excluded. Repertoires differed for reasons still undefined, possibly disease activity or prior therapy. Baseline diversity in complete responders resembled that of newly diagnosed patients. According to reports, newly diagnosed patients had lower baseline TCR diversity than healthy donors, and relapsed/refractory patients had lower baseline TCR diversity still.

A word on this clone: Its antigen is unknown.

Time point meaning: cycle 4 day 1 (C4D1), after 6 weeks of nivolumab. Each patient relapsed following autologous stem cell transplantation, and prior brentuximab vedotin exposure differed. This sample comprised peripheral blood mononuclear cells (PBMCs), obtained before the fourth cycle of nivolumab. This chain connects TRBV2 to TRBJ2-2, with 7 bases aligning to TRBD1. The sequence came from a human donor with classical Hodgkin lymphoma. CDR3 nucleotide sequence: TGTGCCACCGCCGTCAACAGGGGCTCCGGGGAGCTGTTTTTT. Its protein is CATAVNRGSGELFF. Based on the CDR3 plus reference TRBV2 and TRBJ2-2, the full variable domain is EPEVTQTPSHQVTQMGQEVILRCVPISNHLYFYWYRQILGQKVEFLVSFYNNEISEKSEIFDDQFSVERPDGSNFTLKIRSTKLEDSAMYFCATAVNRGSGELFFGEGSRLTVL.